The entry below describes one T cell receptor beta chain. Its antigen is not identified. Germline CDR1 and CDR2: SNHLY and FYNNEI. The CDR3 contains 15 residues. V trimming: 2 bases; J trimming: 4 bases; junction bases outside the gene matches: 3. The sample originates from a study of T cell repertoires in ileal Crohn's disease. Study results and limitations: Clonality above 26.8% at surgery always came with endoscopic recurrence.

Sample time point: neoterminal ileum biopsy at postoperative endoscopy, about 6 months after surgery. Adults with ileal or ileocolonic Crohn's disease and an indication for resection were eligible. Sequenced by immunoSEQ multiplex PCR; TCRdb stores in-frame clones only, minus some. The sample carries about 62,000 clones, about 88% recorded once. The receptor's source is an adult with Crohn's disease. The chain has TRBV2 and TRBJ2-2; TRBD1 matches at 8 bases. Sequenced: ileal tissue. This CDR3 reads CASSETGQVTGELFF. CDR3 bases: TGTGCCAGCAGTGAAACGGGACAGGTCACCGGGGAGCTGTTTTTT.